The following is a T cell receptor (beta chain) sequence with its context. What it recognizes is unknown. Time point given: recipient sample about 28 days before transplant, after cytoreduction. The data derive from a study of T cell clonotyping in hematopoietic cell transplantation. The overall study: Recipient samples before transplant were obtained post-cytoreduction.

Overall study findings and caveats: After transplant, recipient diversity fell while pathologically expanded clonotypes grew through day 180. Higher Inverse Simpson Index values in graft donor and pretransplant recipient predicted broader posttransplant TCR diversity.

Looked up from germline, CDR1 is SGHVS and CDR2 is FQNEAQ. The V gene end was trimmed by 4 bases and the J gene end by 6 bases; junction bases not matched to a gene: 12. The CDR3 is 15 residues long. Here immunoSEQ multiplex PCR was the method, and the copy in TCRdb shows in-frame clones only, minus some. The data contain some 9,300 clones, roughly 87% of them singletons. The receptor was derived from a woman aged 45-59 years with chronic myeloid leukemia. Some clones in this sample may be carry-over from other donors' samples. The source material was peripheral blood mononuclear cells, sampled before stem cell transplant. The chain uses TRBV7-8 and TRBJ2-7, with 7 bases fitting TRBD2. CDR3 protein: CASSSRRLASSEQYF. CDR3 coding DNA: TGTGCCAGCAGCTCCCGGAGACTAGCATCTAGCGAGCAGTACTTC.